This is a list of T cell receptor beta chains from one sample in a study of blood T cell repertoires in COVID-19. The repertoire was sequenced with immunoSEQ multiplex PCR; TCRdb's copy has only in-frame clones and lacks some. Of under 300,000 clones in the sample, approximately 83% were seen once. Source material: PBMCs or T cells enriched from blood (not recorded which). Receptor source: a woman in her thirties or forties with acute COVID-19. Each CDR3 is given with its conserved first and last residue. Fields, in order: clone size, V gene, J gene, D gene, CDR3 DNA, CDR3 protein. A D gene is named only where the DNA matches it firmly. A row's size may be missing; if present it is once, few, many or a size class.

>-|TRBV24-1|TRBJ1-2|TRBD1
TGTGCCACCATTAACAGGGGCCTTAACTATGGCTACACCTTC
CATINRGLNYGYTF
>-|TRBV12-3/TRBV12-4|TRBJ2-7|-
TGTGCCAGCAGCCAGACAAGTTACGAGCAGTACTTC
CASSQTSYEQYF
>-|TRBV5-1|TRBJ2-7|-
TGCGCCAGCAGCTTGGCCGCTACCTACGAGCAGTACTTC
CASSLAATYEQYF
>-|TRBV15|TRBJ1-2|TRBD1
TGTGCCACCAGCAGAAGGACAGGGTTGAGTCCTAACTATGGCTACACCTTC
CATSRRTGLSPNYGYTF
>-|TRBV14|TRBJ2-1|-
TGTGCCAGCAGCCCCCGACTAGAGGGTGAGCAGTTCTTC
CASSPRLEGEQFF
>-|TRBV12-3/TRBV12-4|TRBJ1-2|-
TGTGCCAGCGTTCCGCCGGGGTCGTTCGGCTACACCTTC
CASVPPGSFGYTF
>once|TRBV30|TRBJ2-1|TRBD1
TGTGCCTGTAAGCCCCGGGACAGGGACAATGAGCAGTTCTTC
CACKPRDRDNEQFF
>-|TRBV29-1|TRBJ2-1|TRBD2
TGCAGCGGGCGACTAGCGGTCTATCCTGAGCAGTTCTTC
CSGRLAVYPEQFF
>once|TRBV2|TRBJ2-1|TRBD2
TGTGCCAGCAGGGGGACTAGCGGGAGTCATGAGCAGTTCTTC
CASRGTSGSHEQFF
>-|TRBV7-9|TRBJ2-1|-
TGTGCCAGCAGCTTAAGGGGCAATGAGCAGTTCTTC
CASSLRGNEQFF
>-|TRBV4-1|TRBJ1-2|TRBD1
TGCGCCAGCAGCCCACGGGAAGGGGGCGGTGGCTACACCTTC
CASSPREGGGGYTF
>-|TRBV5-6|TRBJ2-1|TRBD2
TGTGCCAGCAGCTTGTTGGTTAGCGGGAGGGCCGTTGATGAGCAGTTCTTC
CASSLLVSGRAVDEQFF
>-|TRBV5-4|TRBJ2-2|-
TGTGCCAGCAGCTTGGTGTCACTTAACACCGGGGAGCTGTTTTTT
CASSLVSLNTGELFF
>-|TRBV7-9|TRBJ2-1|TRBD2
TGTGCCAGCCGGGGCATAGCGGGAGTACTCTTCTATGAGCAGTTCTTC
CASRGIAGVLFYEQFF
>-|TRBV7-2|TRBJ1-1|TRBD1
TGTGCCAGCAGCAGGGACAGGGTGGCGATGAACACTGAAGCTTTCTTT
CASSRDRVAMNTEAFF
>-|TRBV1|TRBJ2-5|-
TGCACCGCAGAAACCTCGGCTAGCCAAGAGACCCAGTACTTC
CTAETSASQETQYF
>many|TRBV10-1|TRBJ2-1|TRBD1
TGCGCCAGCAGCCGCGGACAGGGCGACTACAATGAGCAGTTCTTC
CASSRGQGDYNEQFF
>few|TRBV6-5|TRBJ1-3|-
TGTGCCAGCAGTTATGAGAACACCATATATTTT
CASSYENTIYF
>few|TRBV5-6|TRBJ2-7|TRBD1
TGTGCCAGCAGCTTGGGCCAGGGGGCCTACGAGCAGTACTTC
CASSLGQGAYEQYF
>-|TRBV7-2|TRBJ2-6|TRBD2
TGTGCCAGCAGCTTCGATCTAGCGGGTTTCTCTGGGGCCAACGTCCTGACTTTC
CASSFDLAGFSGANVLTF